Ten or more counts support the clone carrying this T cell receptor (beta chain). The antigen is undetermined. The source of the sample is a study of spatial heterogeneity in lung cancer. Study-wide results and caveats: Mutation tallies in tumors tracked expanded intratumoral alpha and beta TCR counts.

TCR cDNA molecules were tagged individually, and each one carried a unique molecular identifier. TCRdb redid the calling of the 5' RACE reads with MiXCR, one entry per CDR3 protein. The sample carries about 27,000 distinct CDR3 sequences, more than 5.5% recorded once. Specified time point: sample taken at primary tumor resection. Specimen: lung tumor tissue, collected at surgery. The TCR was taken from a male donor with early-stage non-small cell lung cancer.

CDR3 DNA: TGCAGCGTTAAGGGGGCGGGCGAGCAGTACTTC. It translates to CSVKGAGEQYF. The chain links TRBV29-1 to TRBJ2-7, with TRBD1 matching over 7 bases. Germline V gene data show CDR1 as SQVTM and CDR2 as ANQGSEA. This CDR3 region has 11 residues. The V gene end was trimmed by 5 bases and the J gene end by 6 bases; junction bases not matched to a gene: 4.